The 7 T cell receptor beta chains in this list originate from one sample, sequenced in a study of control samples from healthy donors and cancer patients. Some clones are missing from TCRdb's copy, which holds only in-frame ones; the method was immunoSEQ multiplex PCR. The sample is made up of roughly 190,000 clones, and the top ten hold around 2% of it. Sequenced sample: blood. Receptor source: a woman in her thirties in good health.

This chain links TRBV27 with TRBJ1-1; a possible D gene is TRBD1 (6 bases). Trimming took off 0 bases at V and 0 bases at J, with 8 bases between the two ends. Germline values: CDR1 MNHEY, CDR2 SMNVEV (reference sequence). The CDR3 contains 15 residues. CDR3 coding DNA: TGTGCCAGCAGTTTATCGAGGGGGATGAACACTGAAGCTTTCTTT. Its protein is CASSLSRGMNTEAFF.

The chain combines TRBV7-9 with TRBJ2-3; no reliable D call. The germline V gene encodes CDR1 SEHNR and CDR2 FQNEAQ (reference sequence). The CDR3 has 8 amino acids. V lost 7 bases and J 15 bases, leaving 8 bases between the germline ends. CDR3 sequence (DNA): TGTGCCAGCACCCCAGAATATTTT. Translating gives CASTPEYF.

The chain carries TRBV7-9 and TRBJ2-1, with unresolved D. V lost 5 bases and J lost 5, with 7 bases in between. The germline gives CDR1 SEHNR, CDR2 FQNEAQ (reference sequence). The CDR3 is made up of 12 amino acids. CDR3 loop: CASSLRNNEQFF. The CDR3, as DNA: TGTGCCAGCAGCCTACGTAACAATGAGCAGTTCTTC.

This chain uses TRBV3-1 (or the pseudogene TRBV3-2) with TRBJ1-1; D is perhaps TRBD1 (5 bases). Germline V gene data show CDR1 as LGHDT and CDR2 as YNNKEL (reference sequence). The CDR3 totals 15 residues. Trimming stripped 0 bases from V and 0 bases from J, with 8 bases between. Written as DNA, the CDR3 is TGTGCCAGCAGCCAAGAATGGGGGATGAACACTGAAGCTTTCTTT. It specifies CASSQEWGMNTEAFF.

The J gene is TRBJ2-1, the V gene TRBV2, with D maybe TRBD1 (6 bases). This CDR3 is built from 14 residues. Trimming took 6 bases from V and 6 from J, leaving 15 bases between them. Per germline, CDR1 SNHLY and CDR2 FYNNEI. This CDR3 is CASRNPRTANEQFF. In DNA form, the CDR3 reads TGTGCCAGCAGGAACCCCCGGACAGCCAATGAGCAGTTCTTC.

This chain joins TRBV5-1 and TRBJ1-6, with no clear D. Between the trimmed V and J ends, which lost 1 base and 10 bases, there was a span of 15 bases. This CDR3 spans 15 amino acids. Germline V gene sequence: CDR1 SGHRS, CDR2 YFSETQ. CDR3 in amino acids: CASSLRFGENSPLHF. CDR3 nucleotides: TGCGCCAGCAGCTTGAGATTCGGGGAAAACTCACCCCTCCACTTT.

This chain uses TRBV19 with TRBJ1-2; D unresolved. The CDR3 totals 13 residues. CDR1 and CDR2 (germline): LNHDA, SQIVND (reference sequence). The V gene lost 10 bases and the J gene lost 2 bases, with 14 bases spanning the gap. This chain's CDR3 is CAIQAAGNYGYTF. In DNA form, the CDR3 reads TGTGCCATTCAGGCGGCGGGGAACTATGGCTACACCTTC. The full variable domain, in which reference TRBV19 and TRBJ1-2 provide the parts outside the CDR3, is DGGITQSPKYLFRKEGQNVTLSCEQNLNHDAMYWYRQDPGQGLRLIYYSQIVNDFQKGDIAEGYSVSREKKESFPLTVTSAQKNPTAFYLCAIQAAGNYGYTFGSGTRLTVV.